The 9 T cell receptor beta chains below all came from one sample that was sequenced in a study of blood T cell repertoires in COVID-19. Produced via immunoSEQ multiplex PCR; TCRdb's table is partial and in-frame only. The sample contains 120,000 or so clones, roughly 90% of which appear only once. The sequenced material came from peripheral blood. The receptors stem from a man between 60 and 75 years old with COVID-19, enrolled during active disease.

Comments on this clone: The sample holds other DNA sequences that translate to the same CDR3. CDR3 protein: CASSFRSSTDTQYF. The CDR3 coding sequence is TGTGCCAGCAGCTTCCGGTCTAGCACAGATACGCAGTATTTT. This chain joins TRBV11-3 and TRBJ2-3, with D uncertain. Germline lookup yields CDR1 SGHNT and CDR2 YENEEA. V was trimmed by 3 bases and J by 0 bases, leaving 7 bases between them. The CDR3 has 14 residues.

This chain joins TRBV6-5 and TRBJ1-1; a weak D match, TRBD1 (6 bases). Trimming took 8 bases from V and 1 from J, leaving 14 bases between them. Germline-derived CDR1 and CDR2 are MNHEY and SVGAGI. The CDR3 has 14 residues. In DNA, the CDR3 is TGTGCCAGCTGGAGGGGGGGGTGGAACACTGAAGCTTTCTTT. Encoded protein: CASWRGGWNTEAFF.

This clone has a handful of counts. The J gene is TRBJ1-2, the V gene TRBV5-1; weak D call: TRBD1 (5 bases). Germline V gene lookup returns CDR1 SGHRS and CDR2 YFSETQ. Trimming removed 0 bases from V and 4 bases from J, with 10 bases in between. The CDR3 runs 14 residues. CDR3 sequence reads: CASSLGQPIYGYTF. CDR3 nucleotide sequence: TGCGCCAGCAGCTTGGGACAGCCCATCTATGGCTACACCTTC.

This clone was seen just once. The chain joins TRBV7-3 to TRBJ2-1, with 13 bases aligning to TRBD2. Looked up from germline, CDR1 is SGHTA and CDR2 is FQGTGA. CDR3 length equals 17 residues. V shed 2 bases and J 1 base; nucleotides not matched to a gene: 2. In DNA form, the CDR3 reads TGTGCCAGCAGCTTATCGACTAGCGGGAGGTCCTACAATGAGCAGTTCTTC. Translating gives CASSLSTSGRSYNEQFF.

This clone has just a few counts. The gene calls are TRBV6-5 and TRBJ2-7; possibly TRBD1 for D (6 bases). V lost 5 bases and J lost 6, with 14 bases in between. The CDR3 consists of 13 residues. Germline values: CDR1 MNHEY, CDR2 SVGAGI. The CDR3 is CASSRDRLAEQYF. As DNA, the CDR3 is TGTGCCAGCAGTCGAGACAGGCTCGCCGAGCAGTACTTC.

This clone showed up just a few times. This chain links TRBV6-6 with TRBJ2-1; 7 bases are shared with TRBD2. Germline CDR1 MNHNY, CDR2 SVGAGI (reference sequence). The CDR3 loop spans 12 amino acids. Trimming removed 6 bases from V and 7 bases from J; junction bases left unmatched: 3. This chain's CDR3 is CASRSGGNEQFF. In nucleotides, the CDR3 is TGTGCCAGCAGATCCGGGGGGAATGAGCAGTTCTTC.

The chain uses TRBV6-1 and TRBJ1-5, with 8 positions matching TRBD1. The germline CDR1 and CDR2 sequences are MNHNS and SASEGT. The CDR3 extends over 14 amino acids. The J segment lost 5 bases and the V segment lost 1 base, leaving 1 base of the junction unmatched. CDR3 coding DNA: TGTGCCAGCAGTGAAGTGGACAGGGATCAGCCCCAGCATTTT. It specifies CASSEVDRDQPQHF.

This clone was detected only once. J is TRBJ2-7 and V is TRBV6-6, with TRBD1 identical over 9 bases. With V trimmed by 4 bases and J by 5 bases, 9 bases remained unmatched. The CDR3 runs to 15 residues. Germline values: CDR1 MNHNY, CDR2 SVGAGI (reference sequence). CDR3 bases: TGTGCCAGCAGTTTTCTACAGGGGGCGCGGGACGAGCAGTACTTC. Translating gives CASSFLQGARDEQYF.

The rearrangement uses TRBV4-1 and TRBJ2-3, with TRBD2 matching 7 bases. The CDR3 loop spans 16 amino acids. CDR1 is MGHRA, CDR2 YSYEKL, per germline. J gave up 2 bases and V 3 bases, and 8 bases lay outside the gene matches. CDR3 in DNA: TGCGCCAGCAGCCAGCGGGAGCCGGAATCCACAGATACGCAGTATTTT. It translates to CASSQREPESTDTQYF.